There are a few counts of the clone carrying this T cell receptor (beta chain). Its specificity is not known. One base away lies a much larger clone, so this may be a sequencing read error. The data were obtained in a study of Graves' ophthalmopathy and Graves' hyperthyroidism. Germline V gene sequence: CDR1 SEHNR, CDR2 FQNEAQ (reference sequence). V was clipped by 7 bases and J by 6 bases, with 6 bases between them. The CDR3 runs to 11 residues. The study amplified TCR beta CDR3 regions using RNA transcripts. After a first-round RT-PCR with HTBI primers, a second-round multiplex PCR was run. TCRdb recomputed calls from the multiplex PCR reads with MiXCR, one row per CDR3 protein. Of about 1.1 million distinct CDR3 sequences in the sample, around a third were seen once. Regarding the study as a whole: Distinction of ophthalmopathy from stable hyperthyroidism by a 13-signature model reached 85% to 90% sensitivity and 81.08% specificity. It was with roughly 70% sensitivity and under 85% specificity that the model predicted ophthalmopathy progression.

The chain couples TRBV7-9 to TRBJ2-2; D is unresolved. Input material: peripheral blood or thyroid tissue (not recorded which). The TCR was taken from an adult man with Graves' hyperthyroidism. DNA for the CDR3: TGTGCCAGCACTCCCCCCGGGGAGCTGTTTTTT. Translating it yields CASTPPGELFF.